This T cell receptor (beta chain) was recorded in a study of response to subunit inactivated influenza vaccine. TCRdb processed the RT-PCR reads anew with MiXCR; each CDR3 protein has one entry. The sample has 560,000 or so distinct CDR3 sequences, roughly 8.2% seen once; the top ten hold 10% to 15%. CDR1 is MNHEY, CDR2 SVGEGT, per germline. V was pared by 6 bases and J by 6 bases, with 18 bases between. CDR3 length: 14 amino acids. Sequenced here: PBMCs from blood, sampled less than 30 months after vaccination. The gene calls are TRBV6-2 or TRBV6-3 and TRBJ2-7, with D tentatively TRBD1 or TRBD2 (5 bases each). This TCR was sampled from a man between 50 and 75 years old who received an inactivated influenza vaccine. CDR3 sequence: CASSSGPAVIEQYF. CDR3 nucleotides: TGTGCCAGCAGCTCGGGACCCGCGGTTATCGAGCAGTACTTC.